A single sample is the source of the 25 T cell receptor beta chains below, sequenced in a study of beta chain features in type 1 diabetes. Overall study results and limits: Among all four CD4+ subsets, Type 1 diabetes patients had TCRB CDR3s that were moderately but significantly shorter.

Antigens of these TCRs are unknown. Every bit of the isolated RNA underwent reverse transcription, so sequencing read expressed TCRB transcripts. Assay: immunoSEQ multiplex PCR; the TCRdb copy retains only in-frame clones and omits some. This table holds about 660,000 clones, more than 13% found once. Sequencing used naive CD4+ T cells from blood. Receptor source: a man younger than 35 with type 1 diabetes.

The J gene is TRBJ2-7, the V gene TRBV7-9, with D hard to call. V was pared by 5 bases and J by 6 bases, with 11 bases between. This CDR3 contains 12 residues. CDR1 is SEHNR and CDR2 is FQNEAQ in the germline V gene (reference sequence). CDR3 nucleotide sequence: TGTGCCAGCAGCCAGGTGGGGTTCGAGCAGTACTTC. This gives the protein CASSQVGFEQYF. Full variable domain (rest looked up from reference TRBV7-9 and TRBJ2-7): DTGVSQNPRHKITKRGQNVTFRCDPISEHNRLYWYRQTLGQGPEFLTYFQNEAQLEKSRLLSDRFSAERPKGSFSTLEIQRTEQGDSAMYLCASSQVGFEQYFGPGTRLTVT.

V and J are TRBV28 and TRBJ1-6; D is possibly TRBD1 (6 bases). The CDR3 totals 14 residues. Germline CDR1 reads MDHEN; CDR2 reads SYDVKM. V lost 1 base, J lost 7 bases, and 8 bases lay in between. CDR3 nucleotide sequence: TGTGCCAGCAGTTTATTGACAGGAAATTCACCCCTCCACTTT. It encodes CASSLLTGNSPLHF. Supplemented by reference TRBV28 and TRBJ1-6, the full variable domain reads DVKVTQSSRYLVKRTGEKVFLECVQDMDHENMFWYRQDPGLGLRLIYFSYDVKMKEKGDIPEGYSVSREKKERFSLILESASTNQTSMYLCASSLLTGNSPLHFGNGTRLTVT.

This clone was counted many times. The J gene is TRBJ2-2, the V gene TRBV7-9; unclear D gene. Germline CDR1 and CDR2: SEHNR and FQNEAQ (reference sequence). The CDR3 sequence is 10 residues long. Trimming took off 7 bases at V and 10 bases at J, with 7 bases between the two ends. CDR3 region: CASKASELFF. CDR3 DNA sequence: TGTGCCAGCAAGGCCTCGGAGCTGTTTTTT. Full variable domain (rest looked up from reference TRBV7-9 and TRBJ2-2): DTGVSQNPRHKITKRGQNVTFRCDPISEHNRLYWYRQTLGQGPEFLTYFQNEAQLEKSRLLSDRFSAERPKGSFSTLEIQRTEQGDSAMYLCASKASELFFGEGSRLTVL.

This clone was found many times. V gene TRBV10-3 combines with J gene TRBJ2-3; 7 bases are shared with TRBD1. Looked up from germline, CDR1 is ENHRY and CDR2 is SYGVKD. The CDR3 is 14 amino acids. The trim removed 4 bases at V and 6 bases at J, leaving 7 bases unmatched. DNA for the CDR3: TGTGCCATCAGTGGGAGGACAGGATCGGATACGCAGTATTTT. It translates to CAISGRTGSDTQYF.

A few counts support this clone. The chain combines TRBV30 with TRBJ2-5; TRBD1 might be the D (6 bases). The J call is doubtful: the DNA matches TRBJ2-7 better. In germline, CDR1 is GTSNPN, CDR2 SVGIG (reference sequence). This CDR3 has 12 amino acids. CDR3 loop: CAWGPQGYEQYF. CDR3 sequence (DNA): TGTGCCTGGGGACCTCAGGGGTACGAGCAGTACTTC.

This clone was seen a few times. The rearrangement joins TRBV30 to TRBJ2-7, with a tentative D call TRBD1 (6 bases). CDR1 GTSNPN and CDR2 SVGIG come from the germline V gene (reference sequence). V was shortened by 7 bases and J by 3 bases, with 13 bases between the two germline ends. This CDR3 is built from 12 residues. CDR3 sequence: CASSGQFYEQYF. For the CDR3, the DNA is TGTGCCTCGTCGGGACAATTCTACGAGCAGTACTTC.

A few counts support this clone. The chain couples TRBV5-1 to TRBJ2-7, with 7 bases lining up with TRBD1. Losses at the gene ends were 10 bases for V and 0 bases for J; bases not matched to a gene: 10. The CDR3 extends over 14 amino acids. In germline, CDR1 is SGHRS, CDR2 YFSETQ. CDR3 in DNA: TGCGCCTCCTGCCTAGGACAGGCCTCCTACGAGCAGTACTTC. Its translation is CASCLGQASYEQYF.

In this sample, this clone turned up a few times. The chain links TRBV10-3 to TRBJ2-3, with 12 bases that match TRBD2. The CDR3 consists of 18 residues. CDR1 is ENHRY, CDR2 SYGVKD, per germline. The ends lost 8 bases at V and 8 bases at J; junction bases unmatched: 20. The CDR3 nucleotides read TGTGCCATCGCCCTCCAGGAGGCGGCTAGCGGGGGGGAAGGTACGCAGTATTTT. Translation: CAIALQEAASGGEGTQYF.

CDR3 bases: TGTGCCAGCAGTTTCCAGCGGGCCTACGAGCAGTACTTC. Residues: CASSFQRAYEQYF. This chain connects TRBV28 to TRBJ2-7; D is perhaps TRBD2 (6 bases). In germline, CDR1 is MDHEN, CDR2 SYDVKM. Trimming removed 3 bases from V and 2 bases from J, with 8 bases in between. CDR3 length equals 13 residues.

In this sample, this clone turned up a few times. CDR3 in amino acids: CASDGEGAGRTEAFF. CDR3 bases: TGTGCCAGCGATGGGGAGGGAGCGGGTAGGACTGAAGCTTTCTTT. The chain uses TRBV19 and TRBJ1-1; D unclear. Trimming pared 9 bases from V and 5 bases from J, leaving 22 bases between. The CDR3 covers 15 residues. In germline, CDR1 is LNHDA, CDR2 SQIVND (reference sequence).

V is TRBV6-6 and J is TRBJ1-2; TRBD1 matches at 11 bases. This CDR3 spans 13 amino acids. Unmatched junction bases numbered 2, after V lost 6 bases and J lost 5 bases. Per the germline V gene, CDR1 is MNHNY and CDR2 is SVGAGI (reference sequence). The CDR3: CASRDRGHYGYTF. In nucleotides, the CDR3 is TGTGCCAGCAGGGACAGGGGGCATTATGGCTACACCTTC.

The CDR3 DNA is TGTGCCCGCAAGTTGGCCAAAAACATTCAGTACTTC. Its translation: CARKLAKNIQYF. The chain has TRBV6-5 and TRBJ2-4; no clear D gene. The V and J ends lost 11 bases and 1 base respectively, with 9 bases between them. In germline, CDR1 is MNHEY, CDR2 SVGAGI. The length of the CDR3 is 12 residues.

In its sample, this clone was seen a few times. This sequence joins TRBV5-4 and TRBJ1-2, with TRBD1 as a possible D gene (5 bases). Trimming removed 4 bases from V and 5 bases from J, with 21 bases in between. Germline CDR1 is SGHNT and CDR2 is YYREEE (reference sequence). This CDR3 contains 16 residues. CDR3 in DNA: TGTGCCAGCAGCCCGGGGGGGACCTCTCGGTGGTATGGCTACACCTTC. The encoded protein is CASSPGGTSRWYGYTF.

This clone was seen a few times. The chain combines TRBV30 with TRBJ2-5; the match to TRBD2 covers 7 bases. Germline V gene sequence: CDR1 GTSNPN, CDR2 SVGIG (reference sequence). This CDR3 is built from 15 residues. V lost 5 bases to trimming and J lost 4 bases; unmatched junction nucleotides: 13. The CDR3, as DNA: TGTGCCTGGGCCCGGGGCGGGAGTAGTCCAGAGACCCAGTACTTC. Its translation: CAWARGGSSPETQYF. The full variable domain, its missing parts supplied by reference TRBV30 and TRBJ2-5, is SQTIHQWPATLVQPVGSPLSLECTVEGTSNPNLYWYRQAAGRGLQLLFYSVGIGQISSEVPQNLSASRPQDRQFILSSKKLLLSDSGFYLCAWARGGSSPETQYFGPGTRLLVL.

This clone showed up just a few times. V and J are TRBV13 and TRBJ2-1, with TRBD2 matching 8 bases. V was clipped by 0 bases and J by 7 bases; unmatched bases: 11. In germline, CDR1 is PRHDT, CDR2 FYEKMQ (reference sequence). The CDR3 totals 17 residues. CDR3: CASSLGRTSGSPNEQFF. The CDR3 DNA sequence: TGTGCCAGCAGCTTAGGCAGGACCAGCGGGAGCCCGAATGAGCAGTTCTTC.

The chain links TRBV11-2 to TRBJ2-6, with D uncertain. The CDR3 has 16 amino acids. The germline V gene encodes CDR1 SGHAT and CDR2 FQNNGV. V lost 1 base, J lost 0 bases, and 7 bases lay in between. The CDR3, as DNA: TGTGCCAGCAGCTTAGTAGTGAACTCTGGGGCCAACGTCCTGACTTTC. Translated, it gives CASSLVVNSGANVLTF.

This chain connects TRBV30 to TRBJ2-1, with 16 bases fitting TRBD2. The CDR3 contains 19 residues. Germline CDR1 is GTSNPN and CDR2 is SVGIG (reference sequence). V shed 0 bases, J shed 7 bases, and the junction held 12 bases outside the gene matches. The CDR3 DNA is TGTGCCTGGAGTGTGACCAGGGGGACTAGCGGGAGGGCCCGGAATGAGCAGTTCTTC. Protein product: CAWSVTRGTSGRARNEQFF.

This clone was found a few times. The chain has TRBV27 and TRBJ2-5; D uncertain. The CDR3 runs 13 residues. Germline V gene lookup returns CDR1 MNHEY and CDR2 SMNVEV (reference sequence). The V gene lost 3 bases and the J gene lost 2 bases, with 7 bases spanning the gap. The chain's CDR3 is CASSLNVQETQYF. The CDR3 DNA reads as TGTGCCAGCAGTTTGAACGTTCAAGAGACCCAGTACTTC.

This chain links TRBV4-3 with TRBJ2-5; 11 bases agree with TRBD2. This CDR3 is built from 18 residues. V was clipped by 1 base and J by 4 bases; unmatched bases: 11. Germline values: CDR1 LGHNA, CDR2 YSLEER. CDR3 sequence (DNA): TGCGCCAGCAGCCAAGGACCTACTAGCGGGGGTCAGGGAGAGACCCAGTACTTC. It codes for CASSQGPTSGGQGETQYF.

DNA of the CDR3: TGTGCCAGCAGCCAAGGCGGGACTAGCGGGCACTACGAGCAGTACTTC. This sequence encodes CASSQGGTSGHYEQYF. The rearrangement links TRBV14 to TRBJ2-7, with 12 bases that match TRBD2. Trimming removed 1 base from V and 3 bases from J; junction bases left unmatched: 4. The V gene's germline CDR1 is SGHDN and CDR2 FVKESK. The CDR3 spans 16 residues.

The rearrangement uses TRBV13 and TRBJ2-5; D tentatively fits TRBD1 or TRBD2 (5 bases each). With 5 bases removed from V and 5 bases from J, the gap between germline ends came to 12 bases. The CDR3 runs 13 residues. Per germline, CDR1 PRHDT and CDR2 FYEKMQ (reference sequence). CDR3 loop: CASSPNWGETQYF. The CDR3 DNA reads TGTGCCAGCAGCCCCAACTGGGGGGAGACCCAGTACTTC.

In its sample, this clone was seen a few times. The V gene is TRBV6-5, the J gene TRBJ2-7, with D perhaps matching TRBD1 (6 bases). V shed 6 bases and J shed 1 base, with 13 bases lying between them. CDR1 is MNHEY and CDR2 is SVGAGI in the germline V gene. This CDR3 comprises 14 residues. CDR3 nucleotide sequence: TGTGCCAGCAGGGCCAGACAGGAGTCCTACGAGCAGTACTTC. It specifies CASRARQESYEQYF.

This clone was counted only a few times. This rearrangement joins TRBV7-8 to TRBJ1-1; unclear D gene. V lost 5 bases, J lost 3 bases, and 13 bases lay in between. The length of the CDR3 is 14 residues. CDR1 and CDR2 (germline): SGHVS, FQNEAQ. CDR3 amino acids: CASSLTYRDTEAFF. The DNA of the CDR3 is TGTGCCAGCAGCCTCACTTACCGGGACACTGAAGCTTTCTTT.

This clone showed up just a few times. This chain joins TRBV4-1 and TRBJ2-3; possible D gene TRBD1, 6 bases. Germline CDR1 reads MGHRA; CDR2 reads YSYEKL. The CDR3 sequence is 16 residues long. Trimming took off 2 bases at V and 3 bases at J, with 15 bases between the two ends. CDR3 DNA: TGCGCCAGCAGCCAAACTGGACAGTACCGAACAGATACGCAGTATTTT. Residues: CASSQTGQYRTDTQYF.

A word on this clone: Other nucleotide sequences in the sample specify the same CDR3. The chain recombines TRBV6-5 with TRBJ2-3; 10 nucleotides line up with TRBD2. The V segment lost 0 bases and the J segment 1 base; nucleotides outside the gene matches: 1. Germline V gene lookup returns CDR1 MNHEY and CDR2 SVGAGI. The CDR3 has 16 amino acids. CDR3 nucleotide sequence: TGTGCCAGCAGTTACTCTGGACTAGCGGGCACAGATACGCAGTATTTT. This sequence encodes CASSYSGLAGTDTQYF.